The present T cell receptor (beta chain) was sequenced within a study of prognosis after radiotherapy for stage I lung cancer. The overall study: A few patients receiving radiotherapy then developed distant metastases (median around 7 months), with around 16 showing no significant progression.

Notes on the study in general: Shannon entropy after stereotactic body radiation therapy was lower in patients who developed distant metastases.

The sample holds many counts of this clonotype. Antigen: not known. The authors amplified TCR beta CDR3 from genomic DNA using two-round multiplex PCR. TRBV and TRBJ genes each had their own specific primers in first-round PCR. One entry per CDR3 protein results from TCRdb running MiXCR on the multiplex PCR reads. This sample has around 15,000 distinct CDR3 sequences; less than 45% occur once, and the top ten carry 44%. This CDR3 contains 14 residues. V lost 10 bases and J 1 base, leaving 13 bases between the germline ends. CDR1 MDHEN and CDR2 SYDVKM come from the germline V gene. The sequences come from PBMCs, collected before or after stereotactic body radiation therapy (not recorded which). J is TRBJ2-2 and V is TRBV28; maybe TRBD1 (6 bases). The clonotype was recovered from a donor aged 50 or older with non-small cell lung cancer. The CDR3 loop reads CAILPTGNTGELFF. As DNA, the CDR3 is TGTGCCATCCTCCCGACAGGGAACACCGGGGAGCTGTTTTTT.